This T cell receptor beta chain was recovered during a study of cytotoxic CD8 clonotypes in ibrutinib-treated CLL. Study in general: The patient breakdown showed some eleven relapsed/refractory and about 16 treatment-naive cases, with some 17 IGHV unmutated.

About this clone itself: What it recognizes is unknown.

V lost 5 bases to trimming and J lost 4 bases, with 14 bases between them. CDR3 length equals 14 residues. CDR1 MNHEY and CDR2 SMNVEV come from the germline V gene (reference sequence). The method was immunoSEQ multiplex PCR; TCRdb's version includes in-frame clones alone and lacks a portion of them. The data show 55,000 to 85,000 clones, roughly nine tenths seen once. General study findings and limits: Clonality climbed at ibrutinib response, then dropped toward baseline at progression. Baseline clonality, above age-matched healthy donor levels, tracked circulating CD8+ T-cell counts.

This specimen was PBMCs, taken after 12 months of ibrutinib treatment. The sequence was obtained from a human donor with chronic lymphocytic leukemia. The chain joins TRBV27 to TRBJ1-2; D is possibly TRBD1 (5 bases). The DNA of the CDR3 is TGTGCCAGCAGTGCCCAGGGATACGGCTATGGCTACACCTTC. This encodes CASSAQGYGYGYTF.